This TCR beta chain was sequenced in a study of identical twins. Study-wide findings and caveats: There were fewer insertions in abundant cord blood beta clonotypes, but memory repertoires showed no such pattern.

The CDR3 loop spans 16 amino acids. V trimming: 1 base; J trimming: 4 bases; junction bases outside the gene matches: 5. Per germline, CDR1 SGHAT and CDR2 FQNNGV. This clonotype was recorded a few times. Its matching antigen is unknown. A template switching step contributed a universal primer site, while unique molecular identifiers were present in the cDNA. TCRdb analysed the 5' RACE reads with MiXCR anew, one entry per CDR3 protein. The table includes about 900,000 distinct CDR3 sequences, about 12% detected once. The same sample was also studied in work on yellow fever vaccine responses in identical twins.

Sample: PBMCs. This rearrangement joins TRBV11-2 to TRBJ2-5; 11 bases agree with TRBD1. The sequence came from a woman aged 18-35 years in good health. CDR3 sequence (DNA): TGTGCCAGCAGCTTAGCCGCGGACAGGGGGCGAGAGACCCAGTACTTC. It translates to CASSLAADRGRETQYF.